Presented here are 32 T cell receptor beta chains from one specimen sequenced in a study of T cell responses to AZD1222 COVID-19 vaccine. Profiling relied on immunoSEQ multiplex PCR, and the TCRdb table lists in-frame clones only, not all of them. The repertoire holds some 150,000 clones, with approximately 93% as singletons. The sequences come from peripheral blood, collected on day 0 of MenACWY control vaccination. The receptors shown here come from an adult in good health.

This chain joins TRBV7-8 and TRBJ1-2, with D unclear. V shed 5 bases and J shed 4 bases, with 11 bases lying between them. Germline V gene lookup returns CDR1 SGHVS and CDR2 FQNEAQ. The length of the CDR3 is 13 residues. The CDR3 loop reads CASSPPGGYGYTF. CDR3 sequence (DNA): TGTGCCAGCAGCCCCCCGGGCGGCTATGGCTACACCTTC.

The chain combines TRBV5-1 with TRBJ2-7, with a weak D call TRBD2 (6 bases). The CDR3 runs to 16 residues. The V gene's germline CDR1 is SGHRS and CDR2 YFSETQ. V gave up 0 bases and J gave up 1 base, with 14 bases separating them. The chain's CDR3 is CASSLVPQGGSYEQYF. The CDR3 DNA reads as TGCGCCAGCAGCTTGGTCCCGCAGGGAGGATCCTACGAGCAGTACTTC.

The chain carries TRBV3-1 (or the pseudogene TRBV3-2) and TRBJ1-2; D remains unclear. The CDR3 spans 14 residues. Trimming stripped 4 bases from V and 8 bases from J, with 17 bases between. The germline V gene encodes CDR1 LGHDT and CDR2 YNNKEL (reference sequence). CDR3 DNA sequence: TGTGCCAGCAGCCCACTAGGTGGCCCGGAGGGCTACACCTTC. This codes for CASSPLGGPEGYTF.

J is TRBJ2-7 and V is TRBV5-1; TRBD2 might be the D (6 bases). The germline V gene encodes CDR1 SGHRS and CDR2 YFSETQ. This CDR3 region has 14 residues. V dropped 0 bases and J dropped 0 bases, with 7 bases sitting between them. CDR3 coding DNA: TGCGCCAGCAGCTTGGACGGGAGCTCCTACGAGCAGTACTTC. Encoded protein: CASSLDGSSYEQYF.

This CDR3 is CASTYGTGGNYGYTF. In DNA, the CDR3 is TGTGCCAGCACCTACGGGACAGGGGGGAACTATGGCTACACCTTC. This chain links TRBV6-5 with TRBJ1-2; 11 bases are shared with TRBD1. Germline lookup yields CDR1 MNHEY and CDR2 SVGAGI. The CDR3 totals 15 residues. V shed 7 bases and J 2 bases; nucleotides not matched to a gene: 6.

The V call is TRBV6-1, the J call TRBJ1-3; D gene uncertain. The CDR3 is 16 amino acids. The germline V gene encodes CDR1 MNHNS and CDR2 SASEGT. The V gene lost 2 bases and the J gene lost 0 bases, with 11 bases spanning the gap. CDR3 nucleotide sequence: TGTGCCAGCAGTGAAAACTCTGCCGACTCTGGAAACACCATATATTTT. Residues: CASSENSADSGNTIYF.

This clone was seen a single time. This rearrangement joins TRBV9 to TRBJ1-1; a weak D match, TRBD1 (6 bases). With 3 bases removed from V and 1 base from J, the gap between germline ends came to 10 bases. The CDR3 is 14 amino acids. Germline CDR1 is SGDLS and CDR2 is YYNGEE. The CDR3 DNA reads TGTGCCAGCAGCGCCAAGACAGGGAACACTGAAGCTTTCTTT. Protein product: CASSAKTGNTEAFF.

As regards this clone: Germline is not matched at one junction end, which may reflect a read error. The genes are TRBV11-2 and TRBJ1-2; possible D gene TRBD1, 6 bases. This CDR3 has 11 residues. Per the germline V gene, CDR1 is SGHAT and CDR2 is FQNNGV. The CDR3 sequence: CASSPPYGGHF. The CDR3 DNA reads TGTGCCAGCAGCCCACCCTACGGGGGCCACTTC.

A few counts support this clone. The chain employs TRBV19 and TRBJ2-1, with D possibly TRBD2 on 6 matching bases. The CDR3 has 14 amino acids. Germline V gene data show CDR1 as LNHDA and CDR2 as SQIVND (reference sequence). Trimming took off 10 bases at V and 5 bases at J, with 18 bases between the two ends. The CDR3 DNA is TGTGCCACCTCCTTGGGGGGTGCGAACAATGAGCAGTTCTTC. This codes for CATSLGGANNEQFF.

The chain links TRBV9 to TRBJ2-1, with TRBD2 matching over 7 bases. Per the germline V gene, CDR1 is SGDLS and CDR2 is YYNGEE. V dropped 3 bases and J dropped 9; count of bases not matched to a gene: 30. The CDR3 runs 21 residues. The CDR3 loop is CASSAPRTTSAGSSLLSEQFF. As DNA, the CDR3 is TGTGCCAGCAGCGCGCCGCGGACAACTAGCGCCGGCAGTTCTTTACTGAGTGAGCAGTTCTTC. Together with reference TRBV9 and TRBJ2-1, the CDR3 gives the full variable domain: DSGVTQTPKHLITATGQRVTLRCSPRSGDLSVYWYQQSLDQGLQFLIQYYNGEERAKGNILERFSAQQFPDLHSELNLSSLELGDSALYFCASSAPRTTSAGSSLLSEQFFGPGTRLTVL.

This clone was seen a few times. CDR3 in amino acids: CASSYGATTLNGYTF. DNA for the CDR3: TGTGCCAGTAGTTACGGGGCAACCACCTTAAATGGCTACACCTTC. J is TRBJ1-2 and V is TRBV19; a weak D match, TRBD1 (5 bases). The germline V gene encodes CDR1 LNHDA and CDR2 SQIVND (reference sequence). CDR3 size: 15 residues. V was pared by 5 bases and J by 6 bases, with 19 bases between.

This clone was seen only once. The chain recombines TRBV13 with TRBJ1-6; D possibly corresponds to TRBD1 (5 bases). The V end was cut by 8 bases, the J end by 4 bases, with 15 bases between. CDR3 length: 15 amino acids. Germline lookup yields CDR1 PRHDT and CDR2 FYEKMQ (reference sequence). CDR3 sequence reads: CASRGWGSYNSPLHF. The CDR3 region has the DNA TGTGCCAGCCGGGGGTGGGGTTCTTATAATTCACCCCTCCACTTT. Combining the CDR3 with reference TRBV13 and TRBJ1-6 gives the whole variable domain AAGVIQSPRHLIKEKRETATLKCYPIPRHDTVYWYQQGPGQDPQFLISFYEKMQSDKGSIPDRFSAQQFSDYHSELNMSSLELGDSALYFCASRGWGSYNSPLHFGNGTRLTVT.

The chain has TRBV6-5 and TRBJ2-2; D not certain. V lost 9 bases to trimming and J lost 0 bases, with 8 bases between them. The CDR3 is made up of 13 amino acids. Per germline, CDR1 MNHEY and CDR2 SVGAGI. DNA for the CDR3: TGTGCCAGTCCCAGGACGAACACCGGGGAGCTGTTTTTT. Translating it yields CASPRTNTGELFF.

The chain combines TRBV7-9 with TRBJ2-1; maybe TRBD1 (5 bases). V was clipped by 4 bases and J by 0 bases, with 13 bases between them. The CDR3 has 16 amino acids. Germline CDR1 is SEHNR and CDR2 is FQNEAQ (reference sequence). The CDR3 DNA sequence: TGTGCCAGCAGCTCCCTAAGGACACGCTCCTACAATGAGCAGTTCTTC. Translating gives CASSSLRTRSYNEQFF.

J is TRBJ2-7 and V is TRBV27; D is unclear. The CDR3 contains 15 residues. CDR1 and CDR2 from the germline V gene are MNHEY and SMNVEV (reference sequence). Deletions cut 5 bases from V and 3 bases from J, with 17 bases between. CDR3 nucleotide sequence: TGTGCCAGCAGTCTGTTCTTTGGTGGGAACTACGAGCAGTACTTC. As protein: CASSLFFGGNYEQYF.

The rearrangement uses TRBV28 and TRBJ2-5, with 9 bases lining up with TRBD1. The trim removed 3 bases at V and 3 bases at J, leaving 8 bases unmatched. CDR1 MDHEN and CDR2 SYDVKM come from the germline V gene. The CDR3 sequence is 16 residues long. CDR3: CASSLTGGYREETQYF. The CDR3 nucleotides are TGTGCCAGCAGTTTGACAGGGGGATATCGTGAAGAGACCCAGTACTTC.

The chain is built from TRBV12-5 and TRBJ1-1, with 9 bases that match TRBD1. J gave up 4 bases and V 2 bases, and 17 bases lay outside the gene matches. The CDR3 is 19 amino acids. Germline CDR1 reads LGHNT; CDR2 reads FRNRAP. The CDR3 nucleotides are TGTGCTAGTGGTTTGTGGCCCTTATGGGGGACAGGGTATGGCACTGAAGCTTTCTTT. It translates to CASGLWPLWGTGYGTEAFF.

The chain carries TRBV28 and TRBJ1-2, with D possibly matching TRBD1 (5 bases). Germline loops: CDR1 MDHEN, CDR2 SYDVKM. V dropped 7 bases and J dropped 4 bases, with 19 bases sitting between them. The CDR3 has 15 residues. CDR3 loop: CASISRGSDGYGYTF. CDR3 bases: TGTGCCAGCATCTCCCGGGGCAGCGACGGCTATGGCTACACCTTC.

This chain joins TRBV28 and TRBJ1-5, with D possibly TRBD1 on 6 matching bases. The ends were cut back, 5 bases at V and 7 bases at J, with 21 bases in the middle. The CDR3 length is 16 residues. Looked up from germline, CDR1 is MDHEN and CDR2 is SYDVKM. In DNA, the CDR3 is TGTGCCAGCAGTCCCCATATAGGGCAGGGGTACCAGCCCCAGCATTTT. This encodes CASSPHIGQGYQPQHF.

This clone was seen more than once but under ten times. CDR3 sequence (DNA): TGTGCCAGCAGCTTAATGTCCGTCTCTACAGGGGAGCTGTTTTTT. It is translated as CASSLMSVSTGELFF. The chain employs TRBV7-3 and TRBJ2-2; no definite D call. This CDR3 spans 15 amino acids. Germline loops: CDR1 SGHTA, CDR2 FQGTGA. V was cut by 1 base and J by 8 bases, with 14 bases left in between. The full variable domain, its missing parts supplied by reference TRBV7-3 and TRBJ2-2, is GAGVSQTPSNKVTEKGKYVELRCDPISGHTALYWYRQSLGQGPEFLIYFQGTGAADDSGLPNDRFFAVRPEGSVSTLKIQRTERGDSAVYLCASSLMSVSTGELFFGEGSRLTVL.

This chain connects TRBV28 to TRBJ2-7; possibly TRBD1 or TRBD2 for D (5 bases each). The CDR3 extends over 16 amino acids. V lost 6 bases, J lost 3 bases, and 21 bases lay in between. Germline V lookup: CDR1 MDHEN, CDR2 SYDVKM. The chain's CDR3 is CASRSPWGISLYEQYF. DNA of the CDR3: TGTGCCAGCAGGAGCCCCTGGGGGATCTCCCTCTACGAGCAGTACTTC.

V and J are TRBV5-1 and TRBJ2-1; 15 bases line up with TRBD2. This CDR3 spans 20 amino acids. Trimming removed 7 bases from V and 6 bases from J; junction bases left unmatched: 20. Looked up from germline, CDR1 is SGHRS and CDR2 is YFSETQ. CDR3 in amino acids: CASSRDPGLAGGREFNEQFF. The CDR3 DNA sequence: TGCGCCAGCTCCAGAGACCCGGGACTAGCGGGAGGAAGGGAGTTCAATGAGCAGTTCTTC.

The J gene is TRBJ1-2, the V gene TRBV6-5; unclear D gene. The CDR3 length is 10 residues. Germline lookup yields CDR1 MNHEY and CDR2 SVGAGI. V was pared by 10 bases and J by 2 bases, with 5 bases between. Here the CDR3 reads CATQNYGYTF. For the CDR3, the DNA is TGTGCCACTCAGAACTATGGCTACACCTTC.

This clone was detected once. The chain is built from TRBV28 and TRBJ1-4; D not certain. The CDR3 is 14 amino acids. From germline, CDR1 is MDHEN and CDR2 SYDVKM. V gave up 3 bases and J gave up 2 bases, with 7 bases separating them. The CDR3 region has the DNA TGTGCCAGCAGTTTTGGTAGCACTAATGAAAAACTGTTTTTT. Translating it yields CASSFGSTNEKLFF.

This rearrangement joins TRBV19 to TRBJ1-6; 9 nucleotides agree with TRBD1. Germline V gene lookup returns CDR1 LNHDA and CDR2 SQIVND (reference sequence). This CDR3 comprises 16 residues. Trimming cost V 4 bases and J 10 bases; bases outside gene matches: 11. Written as DNA, the CDR3 is TGTGCCAGTAGTACCACTTCCGGGACAGGGTCCTCACCCCTCCACTTT. Its protein product is CASSTTSGTGSSPLHF.

This sequence joins TRBV7-2 and TRBJ1-6; TRBD1 matches 7 bases. The CDR3 length is 17 residues. The trim removed 5 bases at V and 7 bases at J, leaving 14 bases unmatched. Per germline, CDR1 SGHTA and CDR2 FQGNSA. The CDR3 spells CASSPWAGGRANSPLHF. The CDR3 nucleotides are TGTGCCAGCAGCCCTTGGGCAGGGGGGAGGGCCAATTCACCCCTCCACTTT.

This clone was observed a handful of times. The CDR3 region has the DNA TGTGCCAGCAGCTTGGCGGGACTATACAATGAGCAGTTCTTC. Translation gives CASSLAGLYNEQFF. J is TRBJ2-1 and V is TRBV5-4; 7 positions agree with TRBD2. The CDR3 extends over 14 amino acids. V shed 0 bases, J shed 4 bases, and the junction held 1 base outside the gene matches. The germline CDR1 and CDR2 sequences are SGHNT and YYREEE (reference sequence). Full variable domain (outside the CDR3, taken from reference TRBV5-4 and TRBJ2-1): ETGVTQSPTHLIKTRGQQVTLRCSSQSGHNTVSWYQQALGQGPQFIFQYYREEENGRGNFPPRFSGLQFPNYSSELNVNALELDDSALYLCASSLAGLYNEQFFGPGTRLTVL.

The chain couples TRBV6-5 to TRBJ1-2; D is undetermined. The CDR3 length is 13 residues. V lost 9 bases to trimming and J lost 0 bases, with 11 bases between them. CDR1 and CDR2 from the germline V gene are MNHEY and SVGAGI. CDR3 loop: CASTRGSNYGYTF. DNA for the CDR3: TGTGCCAGTACCCGAGGATCTAACTATGGCTACACCTTC.

The V and J genes are TRBV3-1 (or the pseudogene TRBV3-2) and TRBJ1-1; the match to TRBD1 covers 10 bases. The V and J ends lost 5 bases and 11 bases, in that order; junction bases with no gene match: 11. Germline loops: CDR1 LGHDT, CDR2 YNNKEL (reference sequence). The CDR3 is 14 amino acids. The CDR3 nucleotides are TGTGCCAGCAGCAACCGGGACAGGGGACCTCAGGCTTTCTTT. It encodes CASSNRDRGPQAFF.

In its sample, this clone was seen a few times. The J gene is TRBJ2-5, the V gene TRBV5-1; possible D gene TRBD2, 6 bases. Germline loops: CDR1 SGHRS, CDR2 YFSETQ. Trimming removed 1 base at V and 5 bases at J, with 9 bases between. The CDR3 is made up of 13 amino acids. The CDR3 DNA reads as TGCGCCAGCAGCTTGCCGGGGGAGGAGACCCAGTACTTC. Its translation is CASSLPGEETQYF. Drawing the rest from reference TRBV5-1 and TRBJ2-5, the complete variable domain is KAGVTQTPRYLIKTRGQQVTLSCSPISGHRSVSWYQQTPGQGLQFLFEYFSETQRNKGNFPGRFSGRQFSNSRSEMNVSTLELGDSALYLCASSLPGEETQYFGPGTRLLVL.

This clone appeared a single time. The J gene is TRBJ1-6, the V gene TRBV3-1 (or the pseudogene TRBV3-2); D unclear. CDR1 is LGHDT, CDR2 YNNKEL, per germline (reference sequence). Trimming removed 1 base at V and 8 bases at J, with 12 bases between. This CDR3 has 15 amino acids. CDR3 bases: TGTGCCAGCAGCCAAGTGGGCGACGCGTATTCACCCCTCCACTTT. Its protein is CASSQVGDAYSPLHF.

This chain joins TRBV25-1 and TRBJ1-6; maybe TRBD1 (5 bases). V lost 4 bases and J 8 bases, leaving 15 bases between the germline ends. The CDR3 runs 15 residues. Germline V lookup: CDR1 MGHDK, CDR2 SYGVNS. The CDR3 loop reads CASSAFAPGDSPLHF. In DNA form, the CDR3 reads TGTGCCAGCAGTGCGTTTGCACCGGGGGATTCACCCCTCCACTTT.